The 15 T cell receptor beta chains below come from one sample, sequenced in a study of identifying expanded T cells in peripheral blood. The assay was immunoSEQ multiplex PCR, and TCRdb's table has in-frame clones only and misses some. The sample records 90,000 to 110,000 clones, around 89% being singletons. Sequencing input: blood. Receptor source: a person between 18 and 75 years old in good health.

This clone appeared once. The rearrangement links TRBV18 to TRBJ1-2, with 10 bases identical to TRBD1. J gave up 4 bases and V 2 bases, and 4 bases lay outside the gene matches. Germline V CDR1 and CDR2: KGHSH, LQKENI. The length of the CDR3 is 15 residues. The CDR3 nucleotides are TGTGCCAGCTCACCAATGGGACAGGGGTTCTATGGCTACACCTTC. It yields the protein CASSPMGQGFYGYTF.

This rearrangement joins TRBV7-2 to TRBJ1-1, with D unclear. Per germline, CDR1 SGHTA and CDR2 FQGNSA. Between the trimmed V and J ends, which lost 2 bases and 1 base, there was a span of 8 bases. The CDR3 is 14 residues long. CDR3 amino acids: CASSLQAANTEAFF. The CDR3 bases are TGTGCCAGCAGCTTACAGGCGGCGAACACTGAAGCTTTCTTT.

This sequence joins TRBV7-9 and TRBJ2-1; TRBD2 aligns across 10 bases. The CDR3 has 15 residues. CDR1 and CDR2 (germline): SEHNR, FQNEAQ (reference sequence). The V segment lost 2 bases and the J segment 6 bases; nucleotides outside the gene matches: 4. The CDR3 DNA follows: TGTGCCAGCAGCTTAAGGCTAGCGGGAGTCAATGAGCAGTTCTTC. Translation gives CASSLRLAGVNEQFF.

This clone was found once. The rearrangement joins TRBV28 to TRBJ2-2, with D maybe TRBD2 (5 bases). V dropped 8 bases and J dropped 8 bases, with 12 bases sitting between them. Germline CDR1 reads MDHEN; CDR2 reads SYDVKM. CDR3 length equals 12 residues. The CDR3 nucleotides are TGTGCCAGCGAGTTTTCGGGAGGGGAGCTGTTTTTT. Residues: CASEFSGGELFF. Full variable domain (missing parts from reference TRBV28 and TRBJ2-2): DVKVTQSSRYLVKRTGEKVFLECVQDMDHENMFWYRQDPGLGLRLIYFSYDVKMKEKGDIPEGYSVSREKKERFSLILESASTNQTSMYLCASEFSGGELFFGEGSRLTVL.

This sequence joins TRBV2 and TRBJ2-6, with D unresolved. There are 15 residues in the CDR3. Germline CDR1 and CDR2: SNHLY and FYNNEI. Trimming took off 2 bases at V and 0 bases at J, with 5 bases between the two ends. CDR3 sequence reads: CASSEQVSGANVLTF. The DNA for the CDR3 is TGTGCCAGCAGTGAACAAGTCTCTGGGGCCAACGTCCTGACTTTC.

The chain combines TRBV28 with TRBJ2-3; D gene uncertain. This CDR3 has 14 amino acids. In germline, CDR1 is MDHEN, CDR2 SYDVKM. V was clipped by 3 bases and J by 4 bases, with 11 bases between them. The CDR3: CASSFDQTADTQYF. The DNA for the CDR3 is TGTGCCAGCAGTTTTGACCAAACTGCAGATACGCAGTATTTT.

The chain links TRBV28 to TRBJ1-1; D perhaps matches TRBD1 (5 bases). CDR1 and CDR2 from the germline V gene are MDHEN and SYDVKM. The CDR3 extends over 15 amino acids. V was pared by 7 bases and J by 2 bases, with 17 bases between. As DNA, the CDR3 is TGTGCCAGCAAAGGGGCCGATGGGATTAACACTGAAGCTTTCTTT. Translating it yields CASKGADGINTEAFF.

This chain joins TRBV9 and TRBJ1-2; weak D call: TRBD1 (5 bases). Trimming removed 0 bases at V and 6 bases at J, with 15 bases between. The CDR3 covers 15 residues. Looked up from germline, CDR1 is SGDLS and CDR2 is YYNGEE. Here the CDR3 DNA reads TGTGCCAGCAGCGTAGGGGGCAGAAGGATCGATGGCTACACCTTC. Protein: CASSVGGRRIDGYTF.

The chain couples TRBV28 to TRBJ2-7, with D perhaps being TRBD1 or TRBD2 (5 bases each). CDR1 and CDR2 from the germline V gene are MDHEN and SYDVKM. The ends were cut back, 2 bases at V and 4 bases at J, with 18 bases in the middle. The CDR3 extends over 16 amino acids. The CDR3 sequence: CASSLGGSRALYEQYF. Written as DNA, the CDR3 is TGTGCCAGCAGTTTAGGGGGTAGTCGGGCGCTTTACGAGCAGTACTTC.

The V gene is TRBV10-3, the J gene TRBJ1-2, with a possible D match to TRBD1 (5 bases). The germline CDR1 and CDR2 sequences are ENHRY and SYGVKD. Trimming stripped 3 bases from V and 2 bases from J, with 7 bases between. The CDR3 length is 13 residues. Here the CDR3 DNA reads TGTGCCATCAGTGAACAGGAGAACTATGGCTACACCTTC. This codes for CAISEQENYGYTF.

J is TRBJ2-1 and V is TRBV28; unclear D gene. Germline lookup yields CDR1 MDHEN and CDR2 SYDVKM. The CDR3 is 11 amino acids. V shed 6 bases and J shed 12 bases, with 12 bases lying between them. CDR3 in amino acids: CASSSLERQFF. The DNA of the CDR3 is TGTGCCAGCAGCTCTCTGGAGCGGCAGTTCTTC.

The genes are TRBV6-5 and TRBJ1-5; D might be TRBD1 (5 bases). CDR3 length: 14 amino acids. Germline lookup yields CDR1 MNHEY and CDR2 SVGAGI. The ends were cut back, 5 bases at V and 6 bases at J, with 14 bases in the middle. CDR3 protein: CASSITRDRQPQHF. The CDR3 DNA sequence: TGTGCCAGCAGTATAACCAGGGATCGTCAGCCCCAGCATTTT.

The chain has TRBV29-1 and TRBJ1-3; no clear D gene. This CDR3 has 14 residues. Trimming pared 4 bases from V and 0 bases from J, leaving 10 bases between. The germline V gene encodes CDR1 SQVTM and CDR2 ANQGSEA. The CDR3 DNA follows: TGCAGCGTTGCCCCCCAGCTCTCTGGAAACACCATATATTTT. Protein sequence: CSVAPQLSGNTIYF. The full variable domain, its missing parts supplied by reference TRBV29-1 and TRBJ1-3, is SAVISQKPSRDICQRGTSLTIQCQVDSQVTMMFWYRQQPGQSLTLIATANQGSEATYESGFVIDKFPISRPNLTFSTLTVSNMSPEDSSIYLCSVAPQLSGNTIYFGEGSWLTVV.

The gene calls are TRBV5-1 and TRBJ2-6; tentative D call: TRBD1 (6 bases). Germline V lookup: CDR1 SGHRS, CDR2 YFSETQ. The CDR3 has 15 amino acids. With 4 bases removed from V and 2 bases from J, the gap between germline ends came to 10 bases. The CDR3 DNA follows: TGCGCCAGCAGCCTCACAGGGACTGGGGCCAACGTCCTGACTTTC. Amino acids: CASSLTGTGANVLTF.

The J gene is TRBJ1-2, the V gene TRBV28; 9 bases map to TRBD1. Looked up from germline, CDR1 is MDHEN and CDR2 is SYDVKM. The CDR3 covers 16 residues. J lost 0 bases, V lost 4 bases, and 6 bases had no gene match. Here the CDR3 DNA reads TGTGCCAGCAGTTACGGGACAGGGAGAGCTAACTATGGCTACACCTTC. Translation: CASSYGTGRANYGYTF.